This TCR beta chain was captured by sequencing in a study of blood T cells in healthy people across ages. Study-level background: Through template switching, about one barcoded beta molecule was captured per two T cells, as measured in model experiments.

CDR3 length equals 14 residues. Germline V gene sequence: CDR1 LGHDT, CDR2 YNNKEL (reference sequence). Total RNA was isolated from each sample in quantities of at least 5.5 micrograms. This clonotype was seen a few times. Its antigen is still unknown. For the second PCR, which ran for roughly 6 to 11 cycles, a sample-barcoded 5' primer and a J-beta primer mix were used. Each cDNA molecule was tagged by a template-switch adaptor that had 12 random nucleotides. TCRdb itself ran the 5' RACE reads through MiXCR, one entry per CDR3 protein. The data hold roughly 1,000,000 distinct CDR3 sequences, with less than 25% observed a single time. General study points: TCR beta diversity, measured per million T cells, fell in a roughly linear way with age.

This sample also belongs to another study, concerning T cells of mothers and their children.

This TCR was sampled from a girl aged 2 to 9 in good health. This sequence joins TRBV3-1 and TRBJ2-1, with D maybe TRBD2 (6 bases). The J call may be mistaken, given a closer DNA end match to TRBJ2-7. Source material: blood. The CDR3 spells CASSHGGIFYEQYF. CDR3 nucleotide sequence: TGTGCCAGCAGCCATGGGGGGATTTTCTACGAGCAGTACTTC.